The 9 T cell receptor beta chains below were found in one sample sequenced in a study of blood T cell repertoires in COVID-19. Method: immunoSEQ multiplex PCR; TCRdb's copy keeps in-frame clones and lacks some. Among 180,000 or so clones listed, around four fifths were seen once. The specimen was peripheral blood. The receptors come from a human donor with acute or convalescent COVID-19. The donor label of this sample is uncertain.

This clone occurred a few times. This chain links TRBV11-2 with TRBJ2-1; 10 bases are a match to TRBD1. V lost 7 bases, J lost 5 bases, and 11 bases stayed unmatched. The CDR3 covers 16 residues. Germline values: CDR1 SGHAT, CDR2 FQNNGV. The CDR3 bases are TGTGCCAGCATCAAGGGACAGGGGCTGGGAGACAATGAGCAGTTCTTC. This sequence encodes CASIKGQGLGDNEQFF.

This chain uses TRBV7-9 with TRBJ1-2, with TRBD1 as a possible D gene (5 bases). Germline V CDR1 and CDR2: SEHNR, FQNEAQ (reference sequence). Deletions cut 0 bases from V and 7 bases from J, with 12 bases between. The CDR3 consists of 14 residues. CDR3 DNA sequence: TGTGCCAGCAGCTTAGCCGGGACTGCGGGTGGCTACACCTTC. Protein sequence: CASSLAGTAGGYTF. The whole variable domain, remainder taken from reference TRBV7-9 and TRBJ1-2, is DTGVSQNPRHKITKRGQNVTFRCDPISEHNRLYWYRQTLGQGPEFLTYFQNEAQLEKSRLLSDRFSAERPKGSFSTLEIQRTEQGDSAMYLCASSLAGTAGGYTFGSGTRLTVV.

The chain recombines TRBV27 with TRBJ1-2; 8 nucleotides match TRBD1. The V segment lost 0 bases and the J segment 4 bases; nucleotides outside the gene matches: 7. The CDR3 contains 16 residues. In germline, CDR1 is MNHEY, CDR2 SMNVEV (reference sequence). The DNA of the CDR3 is TGTGCCAGCAGTTTATCTGTATCAGGGGGCGTCTATGGCTACACCTTC. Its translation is CASSLSVSGGVYGYTF.

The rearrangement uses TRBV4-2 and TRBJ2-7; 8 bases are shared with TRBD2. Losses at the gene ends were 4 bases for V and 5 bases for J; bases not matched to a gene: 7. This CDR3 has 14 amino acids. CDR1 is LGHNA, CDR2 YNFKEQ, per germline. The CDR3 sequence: CASSPGTSRHEQYF. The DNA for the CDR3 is TGTGCCAGCAGCCCCGGGACTAGTAGGCACGAGCAGTACTTC.

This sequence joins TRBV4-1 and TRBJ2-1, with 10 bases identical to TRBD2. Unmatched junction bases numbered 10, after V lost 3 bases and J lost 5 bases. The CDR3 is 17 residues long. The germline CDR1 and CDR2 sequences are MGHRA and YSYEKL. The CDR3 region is CASSHLLGLARNNEQFF. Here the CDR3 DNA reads TGCGCCAGCAGCCACCTACTGGGACTAGCGAGAAACAATGAGCAGTTCTTC.

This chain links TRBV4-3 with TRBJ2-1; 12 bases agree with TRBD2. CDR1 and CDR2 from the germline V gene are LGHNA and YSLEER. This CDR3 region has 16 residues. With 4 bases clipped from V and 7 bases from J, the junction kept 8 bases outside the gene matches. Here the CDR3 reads CASSRLAGGPGNEQFF. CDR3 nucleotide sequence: TGCGCCAGCAGCCGCCTAGCGGGAGGGCCCGGGAATGAGCAGTTCTTC.

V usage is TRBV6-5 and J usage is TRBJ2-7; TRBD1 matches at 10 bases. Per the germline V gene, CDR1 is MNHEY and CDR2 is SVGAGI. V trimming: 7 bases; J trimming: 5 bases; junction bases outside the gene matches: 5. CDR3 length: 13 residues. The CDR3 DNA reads TGTGCCAGCAAGGGACAGGGGCTGGACGAGCAGTACTTC. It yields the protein CASKGQGLDEQYF.

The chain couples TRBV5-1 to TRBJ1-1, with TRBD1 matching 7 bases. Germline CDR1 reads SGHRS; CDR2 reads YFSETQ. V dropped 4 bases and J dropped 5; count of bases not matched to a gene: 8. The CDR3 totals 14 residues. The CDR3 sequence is CASSATTGITEAFF. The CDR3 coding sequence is TGCGCCAGCAGCGCTACGACAGGGATTACTGAAGCTTTCTTT. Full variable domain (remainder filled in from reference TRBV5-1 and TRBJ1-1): KAGVTQTPRYLIKTRGQQVTLSCSPISGHRSVSWYQQTPGQGLQFLFEYFSETQRNKGNFPGRFSGRQFSNSRSEMNVSTLELGDSALYLCASSATTGITEAFFGQGTRLTVV.

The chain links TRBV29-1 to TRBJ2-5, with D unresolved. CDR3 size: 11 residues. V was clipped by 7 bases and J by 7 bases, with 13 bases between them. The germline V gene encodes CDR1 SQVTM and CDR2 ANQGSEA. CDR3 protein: CSAQAGPTQYF. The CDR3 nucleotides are TGCAGCGCCCAGGCCGGCCCGACCCAGTACTTC.